These T cell receptor beta chains were read from a single sample in a study of T cells in Graves' hyperthyroidism and ophthalmopathy. TCRdb reanalysed the multiplex PCR reads using MiXCR and keeps one entry per CDR3 protein. The sample yields approximately 690,000 distinct CDR3 sequences, about 15% seen once. Sequenced: blood. Source of these receptors: a woman between 45 and 65 years old with Graves' ophthalmopathy. The CDR3 runs from the conserved cysteine through the conserved F or W. A D gene is named only where the DNA matches it firmly. Only part of the rows carry a size: once, few, many, or a class if the clone is expanded.

>TRBV3-1|TRBD1|few|TRBJ2-4
CASSPGTGLTKNIQYF
TGTGCCAGCAGCCCGGGGACAGGTTTAACCAAAAACATTCAGTACTTC
>TRBV7-2|-|many|TRBJ2-1
CASSLARTRNEQFF
TGTGCCAGCAGCTTAGCGCGCACGAGGAATGAGCAGTTCTTC
>TRBV12-3/TRBV12-4|-|many|TRBJ2-3
CASSPDILTDTQYF
TGTGCCAGCAGTCCGGACATCCTCACAGATACGCAGTATTTT
>TRBV28|TRBD1|many|TRBJ2-5
CASSSDRVWETQYF
TGTGCCAGCAGCTCGGACAGGGTGTGGGAGACCCAGTACTTC
>TRBV5-1|-|many|TRBJ1-2
CASSLEQAYPYGYTF
TGCGCCAGCAGCTTGGAACAGGCGTACCCTTATGGCTACACCTTC
>TRBV19|TRBD1|few|TRBJ1-1
CASRTPTGGVDTEAFF
TGTGCCAGTAGGACCCCGACAGGGGGCGTCGACACTGAAGCTTTCTTT
>TRBV20-1|TRBD2|-|TRBJ2-7
CSAGLAGVFNYEQYF
TGCAGTGCGGGACTAGCGGGAGTATTTAACTACGAGCAGTACTTC
>TRBV28|-|once|TRBJ1-4
CASTLGGGRDEKLFF
TGTGCCAGCACCTTGGGGGGTGGCAGGGATGAAAAACTGTTTTTT
>TRBV11-3|TRBD1|many|TRBJ1-1
CASSRSDRGTAFF
TGTGCCAGCAGCCGATCGGACAGGGGTACTGCTTTCTTT
>TRBV7-2|-|-|TRBJ2-4
CASSSGPYKNIQYF
TGTGCCAGCAGCTCGGGACCATACAAAAACATTCAGTACTTC
>TRBV2|TRBD1|few|TRBJ1-1
CASSQGAGTEAFF
TGTGCCAGCAGCCAGGGGGCTGGAACTGAAGCTTTCTTT
>TRBV7-9|TRBD1|many|TRBJ1-1
CASSLNRGGTEAFF
TGTGCCAGCAGCTTAAACAGGGGGGGAACTGAAGCTTTCTTT
>TRBV7-9|-|many|TRBJ2-5
CASRNRDTSSVETQYF
TGTGCCAGCAGAAACCGGGACACCTCTTCGGTGGAGACCCAGTACTTC
>TRBV10-3|TRBD1|many|TRBJ2-7
CAISGRQGNYEQYF
TGTGCCATCAGTGGACGACAGGGTAACTACGAGCAGTACTTC
>TRBV2|TRBD2|many|TRBJ2-2
CASDGGSGNTGELFF
TGTGCCAGCGACGGCGGGAGCGGGAACACCGGGGAGCTGTTTTTT
>TRBV24-1|-|-|TRBJ2-2
CATFGRTGELFF
TGTGCCACCTTTGGGCGCACCGGGGAGCTGTTTTTT
>TRBV6-2/TRBV6-3|TRBD1|few|TRBJ1-2
CASSNTGGSDDYGYTF
TGTGCCAGCAGCAATACAGGGGGCTCGGATGACTATGGCTACACCTTC